The clone carrying this TCR beta chain was recorded at least ten times. TCRdb passed the 5' RACE reads through MiXCR, listing each CDR3 protein once. The table lists around 150,000 distinct CDR3 sequences, 6% to 8% of them singletons. The data belong to a study of CD8 T cells in ankylosing spondylitis. This CDR3 contains 15 residues. V was pared by 5 bases and J by 5 bases, with 15 bases between. Sequencing was done on a sample of blood, either unsorted or a sorted T cell fraction (not recorded which). This chain uses TRBV12-3 or TRBV12-4 with TRBJ2-2; D perhaps matches TRBD2 (6 bases). The source of this sequence is a female donor with ankylosing spondylitis or in good health (not recorded which). The CDR3 coding sequence is TGTGCCAGCAGTCCCTCATTGGGACTTACCGGGGAGCTGTTTTTT. As protein: CASSPSLGLTGELFF.